The entry below gives a single TCR beta chain sequence along with its context. Its antigen specificity is not known. No much larger clonotype is one base removed from it; base qualities were not supplied. The sample originates from a study of control samples from healthy donors and cancer patients (TCRdb year 2020). Library preparation used the immunoSEQ multiplex PCR assay. TCRdb stores this immuneACCESS table with in-frame sequences only. Part of the clones is absent; in the studies checked, under half of the shortfall reflects unresolved V genes, and no reason is known for the rest. The sample records about 130,000 clones, roughly 84% of which are singletons. Of the sample, roughly 3.2% is held by the ten largest clones. Including the terminal cysteine and phenylalanine, the CDR3 comprises 19 residues. The CDR3 DNA has 57 bases and is translated from base 1. The germline V gene specifies MDHEN as CDR1 and SYDVKM as CDR2. The trim is 6 bases for V and 1 base for J, with a gap of 27 bases between the germline ends.

The material sequenced was blood. The TCR originated in a man between 50 and 59 years old in good health. Recombination linked TRBV28 to TRBJ1-1; a tentative D call is TRBD1 (5 bases match). The CDR3 protein sequence reads: CASRTFDITSGGSNTEAFF. The DNA is as follows: TGTGCCAGCAGAACATTCGACATTACCTCTGGGGGATCGAACACTGAAGCTTTCTTT.